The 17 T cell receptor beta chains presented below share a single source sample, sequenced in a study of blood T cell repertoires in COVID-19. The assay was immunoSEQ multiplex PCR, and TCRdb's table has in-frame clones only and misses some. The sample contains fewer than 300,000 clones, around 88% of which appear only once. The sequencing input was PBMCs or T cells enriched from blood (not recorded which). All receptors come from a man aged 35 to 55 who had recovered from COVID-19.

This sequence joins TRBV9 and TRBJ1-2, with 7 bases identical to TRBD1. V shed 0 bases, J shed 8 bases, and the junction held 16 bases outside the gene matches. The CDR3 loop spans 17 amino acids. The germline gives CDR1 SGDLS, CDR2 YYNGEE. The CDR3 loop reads CASSVEPGGADYEGYTF. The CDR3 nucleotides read TGTGCCAGCAGCGTAGAGCCAGGGGGAGCCGACTATGAAGGCTACACCTTC.

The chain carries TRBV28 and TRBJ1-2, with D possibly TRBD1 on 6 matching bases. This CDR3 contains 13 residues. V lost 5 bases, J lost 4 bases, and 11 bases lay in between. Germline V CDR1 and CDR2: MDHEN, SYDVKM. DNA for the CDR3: TGTGCCAGCAGTAGACAGGTCGGCTATGGCTACACCTTC. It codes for CASSRQVGYGYTF.

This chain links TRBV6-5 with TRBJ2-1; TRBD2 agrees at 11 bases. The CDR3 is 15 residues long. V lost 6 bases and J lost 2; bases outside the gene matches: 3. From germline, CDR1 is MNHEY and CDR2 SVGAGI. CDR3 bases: TGTGCCAGCAGAAAGACTAGCGGGGCCTACAATGAGCAGTTCTTC. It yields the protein CASRKTSGAYNEQFF.

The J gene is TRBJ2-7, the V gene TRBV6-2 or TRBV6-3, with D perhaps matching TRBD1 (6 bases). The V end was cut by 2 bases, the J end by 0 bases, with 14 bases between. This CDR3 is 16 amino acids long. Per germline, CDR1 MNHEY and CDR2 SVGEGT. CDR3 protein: CASSYGDTGSSYEQYF. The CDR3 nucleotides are TGTGCCAGCAGTTACGGGGACACTGGGAGCTCCTACGAGCAGTACTTC.

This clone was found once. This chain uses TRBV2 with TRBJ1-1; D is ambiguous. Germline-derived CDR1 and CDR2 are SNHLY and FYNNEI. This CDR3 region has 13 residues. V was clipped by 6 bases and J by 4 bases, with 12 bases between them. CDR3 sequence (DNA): TGTGCCAGCAGATTGACAATGGGCACTGAAGCTTTCTTT. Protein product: CASRLTMGTEAFF.

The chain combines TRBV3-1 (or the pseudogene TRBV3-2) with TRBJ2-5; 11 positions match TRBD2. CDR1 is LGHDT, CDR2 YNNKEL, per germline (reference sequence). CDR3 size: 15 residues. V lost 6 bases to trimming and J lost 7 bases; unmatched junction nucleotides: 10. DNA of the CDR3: TGTGCCAGCAGTCCGACTAGCGGGGCTGGTGGGACCCAGTACTTC. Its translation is CASSPTSGAGGTQYF.

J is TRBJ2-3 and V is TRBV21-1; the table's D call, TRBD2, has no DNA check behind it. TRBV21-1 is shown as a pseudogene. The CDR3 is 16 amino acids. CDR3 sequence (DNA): TGTGCCAGCATACTAAGCGTCCCAAATGTATTCGATACGCAGTATTTT. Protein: CASILSVPNVFDTQYF.

CDR3 protein: CASSVMGASGTDTQYF. In nucleotides, the CDR3 is TGTGCCAGCAGCGTAATGGGCGCTAGCGGCACAGATACGCAGTATTTT. V is TRBV9 and J is TRBJ2-3, with D perhaps TRBD2 (6 bases). Germline V gene lookup returns CDR1 SGDLS and CDR2 YYNGEE. The CDR3 length is 16 residues. The V gene lost 1 base and the J gene lost 1 base, with 13 bases spanning the gap.

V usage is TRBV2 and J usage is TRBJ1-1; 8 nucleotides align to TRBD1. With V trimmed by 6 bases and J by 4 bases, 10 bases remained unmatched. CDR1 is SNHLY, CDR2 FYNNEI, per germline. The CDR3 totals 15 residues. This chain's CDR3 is CASSPTGVFGTEAFF. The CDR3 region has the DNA TGTGCCAGCAGCCCGACAGGGGTCTTTGGCACTGAAGCTTTCTTT.

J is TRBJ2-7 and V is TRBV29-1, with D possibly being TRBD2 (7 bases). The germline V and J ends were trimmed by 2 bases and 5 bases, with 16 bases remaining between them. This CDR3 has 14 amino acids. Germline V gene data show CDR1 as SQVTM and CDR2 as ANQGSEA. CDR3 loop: CSVEKGGDGDEQYF. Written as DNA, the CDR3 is TGCAGCGTTGAAAAGGGGGGGGATGGCGACGAGCAGTACTTC.

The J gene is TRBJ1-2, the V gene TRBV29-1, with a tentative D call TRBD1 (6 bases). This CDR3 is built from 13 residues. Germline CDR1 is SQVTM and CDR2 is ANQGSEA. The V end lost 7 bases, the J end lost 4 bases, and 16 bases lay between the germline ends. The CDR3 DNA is TGCAGCGCCCTACAACAAGGGGGCTATGGCTACACCTTC. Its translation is CSALQQGGYGYTF. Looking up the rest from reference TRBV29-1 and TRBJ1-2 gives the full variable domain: SAVISQKPSRDICQRGTSLTIQCQVDSQVTMMFWYRQQPGQSLTLIATANQGSEATYESGFVIDKFPISRPNLTFSTLTVSNMSPEDSSIYLCSALQQGGYGYTFGSGTRLTVV.

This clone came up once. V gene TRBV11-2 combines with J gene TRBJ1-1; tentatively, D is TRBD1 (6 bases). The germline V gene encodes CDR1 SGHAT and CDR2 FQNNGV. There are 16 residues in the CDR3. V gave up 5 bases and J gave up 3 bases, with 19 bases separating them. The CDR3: CASSETGFRWDTEAFF. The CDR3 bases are TGTGCCAGCAGCGAGACAGGTTTTCGATGGGACACTGAAGCTTTCTTT.

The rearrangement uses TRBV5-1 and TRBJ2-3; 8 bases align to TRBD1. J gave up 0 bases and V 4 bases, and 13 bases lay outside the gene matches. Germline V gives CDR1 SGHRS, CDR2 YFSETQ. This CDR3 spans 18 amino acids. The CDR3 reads CASSRRQGRTSSTDTQYF. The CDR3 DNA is TGCGCCAGCAGCCGGCGACAGGGGAGGACCTCTAGCACAGATACGCAGTATTTT.

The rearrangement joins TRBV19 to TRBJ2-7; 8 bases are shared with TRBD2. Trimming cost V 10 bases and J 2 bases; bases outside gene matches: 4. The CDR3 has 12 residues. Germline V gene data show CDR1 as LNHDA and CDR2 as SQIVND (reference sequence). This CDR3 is CATRGGAYEQYF. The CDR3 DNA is TGTGCCACCCGGGGGGGGGCCTACGAGCAGTACTTC.

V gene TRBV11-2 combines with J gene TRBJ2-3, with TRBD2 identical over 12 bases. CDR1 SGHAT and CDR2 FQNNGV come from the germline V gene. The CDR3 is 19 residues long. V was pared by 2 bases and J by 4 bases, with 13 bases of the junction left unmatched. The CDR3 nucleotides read TGTGCCAGCAGCTTATTGCTAGCGGGAGGGCCTAAGCTATCAGATACGCAGTATTTT. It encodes CASSLLLAGGPKLSDTQYF. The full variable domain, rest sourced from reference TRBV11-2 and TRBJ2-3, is EAGVAQSPRYKIIEKRQSVAFWCNPISGHATLYWYQQILGQGPKLLIQFQNNGVVDDSQLPKDRFSAERLKGVDSTLKIQPAKLEDSAVYLCASSLLLAGGPKLSDTQYFGPGTRLTVL.

The CDR3 nucleotides are TGCGCCAGCAGCCCGGCGGAGGGAAGGGGAACTAATGAAAAACTGTTTTTT. Encoded protein: CASSPAEGRGTNEKLFF. The V call is TRBV5-1, the J call TRBJ1-4; D possibly corresponds to TRBD1 (5 bases). CDR1 and CDR2 from the germline V gene are SGHRS and YFSETQ. V lost 4 bases to trimming and J lost 1 base, with 17 bases between them. The CDR3 has 17 residues.

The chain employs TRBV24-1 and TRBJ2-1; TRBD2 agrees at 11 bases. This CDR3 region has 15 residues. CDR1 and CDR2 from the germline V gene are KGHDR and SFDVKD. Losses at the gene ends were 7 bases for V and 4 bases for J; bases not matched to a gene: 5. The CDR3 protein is CATRPGTSGYNEQFF. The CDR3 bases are TGTGCCACCAGACCCGGGACTAGCGGATACAATGAGCAGTTCTTC.